The 24 T cell receptor beta chains below all came from one sample that was sequenced in a study of T-cell reconstitution after alpha-beta-depleted transplantation in children. Molecular barcoding with unique molecular identifiers was used for the TCRbeta library. MiXCR was run by TCRdb on the PCR reads, yielding one entry per CDR3 protein. The sample lists about 400,000 distinct CDR3 sequences, 15% to 20% occurring once. Specimen: PBMCs, mostly from graft donor cells, collected 360 days after TCRalphabeta/CD19-depleted stem cell transplant. These receptors all stem from a boy less than two years old who had a stem cell transplant for Wiskott-Aldrich syndrome, so the T cells may come from the graft donor.

The chain recombines TRBV4-1 with TRBJ2-3, with TRBD2 matching 13 bases. Trimming at V came to 0 bases and at J to 7 bases, leaving 4 bases not matched to a gene. The CDR3 contains 16 residues. Germline V lookup: CDR1 MGHRA, CDR2 YSYEKL. The CDR3 here is CASSQDELAGGYTQYF. The DNA of the CDR3 is TGCGCCAGCAGCCAAGATGAACTAGCGGGGGGGTATACGCAGTATTTT.

This clonotype appeared a few times. The chain uses TRBV15 and TRBJ2-6, with TRBD2 matching 13 bases. CDR3 size: 17 residues. In germline, CDR1 is LNHNV, CDR2 YYDKDF (reference sequence). V lost 3 bases, J lost 8 bases, and 7 bases stayed unmatched. The CDR3 region has the DNA TGTGCCACCAGCAGGAGGACTAGCGGGAGAGAAACCAACGTCCTGACTTTC. This gives the protein CATSRRTSGRETNVLTF.

The chain joins TRBV6-2 or TRBV6-3 to TRBJ1-1, with 9 bases aligning to TRBD1. V shed 5 bases and J 0 bases; nucleotides not matched to a gene: 7. This CDR3 has 16 residues. The germline V gene has CDR1 MNHEY and CDR2 SVGEGT. CDR3 loop: CASSLTGGSLNTEAFF. The CDR3 DNA is TGTGCCAGCAGTCTCACAGGGGGCTCCTTGAACACTGAAGCTTTCTTT.

The chain uses TRBV5-5 and TRBJ2-7; tentative D call: TRBD2 (6 bases). The CDR3 sequence is 15 residues long. V dropped 3 bases and J dropped 0 bases, with 13 bases sitting between them. Germline CDR1 and CDR2: SGHKS and YYEKEE (reference sequence). CDR3 residues: CASSYSRESSYEQYF. CDR3 DNA sequence: TGTGCCAGCAGCTACTCTCGGGAGAGCTCCTACGAGCAGTACTTC.

J is TRBJ2-3 and V is TRBV5-1; no firm D call. The germline gives CDR1 SGHRS, CDR2 YFSETQ. V gave up 3 bases and J gave up 11 bases, with 13 bases separating them. The CDR3 has 12 amino acids. The CDR3, as DNA: TGCGCCAGCAGCTCCTCTAGTTCGAGGCAGTATTTT. Translating gives CASSSSSSRQYF.

The rearrangement uses TRBV12-3 or TRBV12-4 and TRBJ1-2; TRBD1 matches at 11 bases. The CDR3 has 17 amino acids. Unmatched junction bases numbered 12, after V lost 2 bases and J lost 7 bases. CDR3 in DNA: TGTGCCAGCAGTTTACTTTCGGGGACAGGGGGTCATGGTGGCTACACCTTC. This sequence encodes CASSLLSGTGGHGGYTF.

The V call is TRBV20-1, the J call TRBJ2-5; D may be TRBD2 (5 bases). The germline V and J ends were trimmed by 5 bases and 0 bases, with 10 bases remaining between them. This CDR3 is built from 13 residues. Germline V gene lookup returns CDR1 DFQATT and CDR2 SNEGSKA (reference sequence). This CDR3 reads CSAPDWNQETQYF. CDR3 DNA sequence: TGCAGTGCTCCGGACTGGAACCAAGAGACCCAGTACTTC.

This clonotype has more than one count but fewer than ten. V and J are TRBV11-1 and TRBJ2-6; D gene uncertain. Trimming cost V 2 bases and J 2 bases, with 16 bases left between them. Germline V gene data show CDR1 as SGHAT and CDR2 as FQDESV (reference sequence). This CDR3 is 18 amino acids long. Written as DNA, the CDR3 is TGTGCCAGCAGCTTATTCGACACGCGAGCCGCTGGGGCCAACGTCCTGACTTTC. This codes for CASSLFDTRAAGANVLTF.

Only a few counts were recorded for this clonotype. The chain employs TRBV7-9 and TRBJ1-1; 7 nucleotides align to TRBD1. This CDR3 spans 14 amino acids. Per germline, CDR1 SEHNR and CDR2 FQNEAQ (reference sequence). J was trimmed by 8 bases and V by 5 bases; bases with no gene match: 11. DNA for the CDR3: TGTGCCAGCAGCCGCCTGACAGGACAGGCCGAAGCTTTCTTT. Amino acids: CASSRLTGQAEAFF.

The chain couples TRBV7-6 to TRBJ2-1; TRBD2 aligns across 13 bases. V shed 5 bases and J 9 bases; nucleotides not matched to a gene: 7. The CDR3 sequence is 15 residues long. The V gene's germline CDR1 is SGHVS and CDR2 FNYEAQ. CDR3 in DNA: TGTGCCAGCAGCGAAACTAGCGGGGGGGCAGGTGAGCAGTTCTTC. Translating it yields CASSETSGGAGEQFF.

The gene calls are TRBV29-1 and TRBJ2-1, with 8 bases that match TRBD1. This CDR3 has 14 amino acids. The junction had 9 bases not matched to a gene; V was cut back by 5 bases and J by 6 bases. CDR1 is SQVTM, CDR2 ANQGSEA, per germline. The CDR3 DNA follows: TGCAGCGTTCCGACAGGGGTCGGAATCAATGAGCAGTTCTTC. This translates into CSVPTGVGINEQFF.

The V call is TRBV5-1, the J call TRBJ2-3; 7 bases match TRBD1. This CDR3 contains 16 residues. V shed 2 bases and J 1 base; nucleotides not matched to a gene: 7. The V gene's germline CDR1 is SGHRS and CDR2 YFSETQ. CDR3 sequence (DNA): TGCGCCAGCAGCTTATCCGGGACAGCCCGCACAGATACGCAGTATTTT. Translated: CASSLSGTARTDTQYF. Full variable domain (remainder filled in from reference TRBV5-1 and TRBJ2-3): KAGVTQTPRYLIKTRGQQVTLSCSPISGHRSVSWYQQTPGQGLQFLFEYFSETQRNKGNFPGRFSGRQFSNSRSEMNVSTLELGDSALYLCASSLSGTARTDTQYFGPGTRLTVL.

The V gene is TRBV6-5, the J gene TRBJ1-3; D unclear. Germline loops: CDR1 MNHEY, CDR2 SVGAGI. The CDR3 has 16 residues. The V end was cut by 0 bases, the J end by 0 bases, with 9 bases between. CDR3 amino acids: CASSYSSISSGNTIYF. The CDR3 bases are TGTGCCAGCAGTTACTCAAGCATCAGCTCTGGAAACACCATATATTTT.

The chain employs TRBV5-1 and TRBJ2-7, with 7 bases aligning to TRBD1. The CDR3 loop spans 14 amino acids. J was trimmed by 3 bases and V by 4 bases; bases with no gene match: 7. Per germline, CDR1 SGHRS and CDR2 YFSETQ. The CDR3 DNA follows: TGCGCCAGCAGCGTTAAAGGGGGCAACTACGAGCAGTACTTC. Its translation is CASSVKGGNYEQYF.

The V and J genes are TRBV3-1 and TRBJ1-1, with 7 bases matching TRBD1. CDR3 length: 15 amino acids. V was pared by 5 bases and J by 0 bases, with 6 bases of the junction left unmatched. The germline V gene encodes CDR1 LGHDT and CDR2 YNNKEL (reference sequence). The CDR3 DNA follows: TGTGCCAGCAGCAGTCGACAGGGAATGAACACTGAAGCTTTCTTT. Translating gives CASSSRQGMNTEAFF.

The sample holds many counts of this clonotype. The chain is built from TRBV11-2 and TRBJ2-5, with D unclear. Trimming removed 1 base from V and 1 base from J, with 16 bases in between. Germline CDR1 SGHAT, CDR2 FQNNGV. The length of the CDR3 is 17 residues. This CDR3 reads CASSLGARNPTQETQYF. The DNA of the CDR3 is TGTGCCAGCAGCTTAGGAGCTAGGAACCCCACCCAAGAGACCCAGTACTTC. The full variable domain, with the rest looked up from reference TRBV11-2 and TRBJ2-5, is EAGVAQSPRYKIIEKRQSVAFWCNPISGHATLYWYQQILGQGPKLLIQFQNNGVVDDSQLPKDRFSAERLKGVDSTLKIQPAKLEDSAVYLCASSLGARNPTQETQYFGPGTRLLVL.

This clonotype came up a few times. This chain connects TRBV2 to TRBJ2-5, with TRBD1 matching over 9 bases. This CDR3 region has 14 residues. Trimming cost V 9 bases and J 3 bases; bases outside gene matches: 8. Germline values: CDR1 SNHLY, CDR2 FYNNEI. CDR3 residues: CARIKWDREETQYF. CDR3 in DNA: TGTGCCAGAATCAAGTGGGACAGGGAAGAGACCCAGTACTTC.

This clonotype has more than one count but fewer than ten. V gene TRBV6-2 or TRBV6-3 combines with J gene TRBJ2-1, with TRBD2 matching 9 bases. This CDR3 is 21 amino acids long. From germline, CDR1 is MNHEY and CDR2 SVGEGT. The V gene end was trimmed by 6 bases and the J gene end by 2 bases; junction bases not matched to a gene: 23. CDR3 residues: CASSPRGKVAGVVRPYNEQFF. For the CDR3, the DNA is TGTGCCAGCAGCCCGCGGGGGAAGGTAGCGGGAGTCGTTCGACCCTACAATGAGCAGTTCTTC.

This clonotype was seen a handful of times. V gene TRBV14 combines with J gene TRBJ2-7; D may be TRBD1 (6 bases). The CDR3 spans 14 residues. The germline V gene encodes CDR1 SGHDN and CDR2 FVKESK. The V end lost 2 bases, the J end lost 6 bases, and 14 bases lay between the germline ends. This CDR3 is CASSQKHQGIEQYF. CDR3 DNA sequence: TGTGCCAGCAGCCAAAAGCACCAGGGGATCGAGCAGTACTTC.

The rearrangement joins TRBV4-2 to TRBJ2-1; D unresolved. V was shortened by 0 bases and J by 5 bases, with 8 bases between the two germline ends. This CDR3 contains 14 residues. Germline CDR1 and CDR2: LGHNA and YNFKEQ. The CDR3 is CASSQEPGHNEQFF. The CDR3 DNA sequence: TGTGCCAGCAGCCAAGAACCAGGTCACAATGAGCAGTTCTTC.

This clonotype was counted between two and nine times. The chain couples TRBV5-1 to TRBJ2-5; 7 bases are shared with TRBD2. The CDR3 sequence is 15 residues long. Trimming cost V 1 base and J 4 bases; bases outside gene matches: 7. The germline V gene encodes CDR1 SGHRS and CDR2 YFSETQ. This CDR3 reads CASSLQAGIRETQYF. CDR3 nucleotides: TGCGCCAGCAGCTTGCAAGCGGGAATTCGAGAGACCCAGTACTTC. Using reference TRBV5-1 and TRBJ2-5 for the parts outside the CDR3, the full variable domain is KAGVTQTPRYLIKTRGQQVTLSCSPISGHRSVSWYQQTPGQGLQFLFEYFSETQRNKGNFPGRFSGRQFSNSRSEMNVSTLELGDSALYLCASSLQAGIRETQYFGPGTRLLVL.

This chain joins TRBV10-1 and TRBJ2-1; 8 nucleotides agree with TRBD2. Germline loops: CDR1 WNHNN, CDR2 SYGVQD (reference sequence). The J segment lost 2 bases and the V segment lost 1 base, leaving 4 bases of the junction unmatched. This CDR3 region has 16 residues. CDR3 sequence reads: CASSELTSGTYNEQFF. The CDR3 region has the DNA TGCGCCAGCAGTGAGTTAACTAGCGGAACCTACAATGAGCAGTTCTTC.

A few counts support this clonotype. This chain joins TRBV4-2 and TRBJ2-2; D uncertain. Germline-derived CDR1 and CDR2 are LGHNA and YNFKEQ. The CDR3 is made up of 17 amino acids. With 4 bases removed from V and 4 bases from J, the gap between germline ends came to 19 bases. Written as DNA, the CDR3 is TGTGCCAGCAGCCCCCAAGATCCAGGCCTTCGCACCGGGGAGCTGTTTTTT. Protein sequence: CASSPQDPGLRTGELFF.

CDR3 amino acids: CGAQMEYNEQFF. CDR3 nucleotide sequence: TGTGGGGCACAGATGGAGTACAATGAGCAGTTCTTC. This chain uses TRBV7-9 with TRBJ2-1, with unresolved D. Germline CDR1 is SEHNR and CDR2 is FQNEAQ (reference sequence). This CDR3 has 12 amino acids.